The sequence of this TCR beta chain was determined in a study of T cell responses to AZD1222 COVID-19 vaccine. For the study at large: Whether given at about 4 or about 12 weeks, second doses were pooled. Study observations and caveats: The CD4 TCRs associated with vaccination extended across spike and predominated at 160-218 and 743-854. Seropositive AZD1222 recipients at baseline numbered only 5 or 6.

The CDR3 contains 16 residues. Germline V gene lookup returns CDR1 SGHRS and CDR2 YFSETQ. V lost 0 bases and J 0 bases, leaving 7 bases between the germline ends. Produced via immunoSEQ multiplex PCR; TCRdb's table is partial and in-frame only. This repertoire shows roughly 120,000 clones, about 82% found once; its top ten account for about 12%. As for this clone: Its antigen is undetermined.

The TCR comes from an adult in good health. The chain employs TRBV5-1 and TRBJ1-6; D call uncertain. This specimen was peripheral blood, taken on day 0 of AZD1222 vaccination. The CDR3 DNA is TGCGCCAGCAGCTTGGAGGGAAGCTCCTATAATTCACCCCTCCACTTT. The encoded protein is CASSLEGSSYNSPLHF.